This TCR beta chain was retrieved from a study of cytomegalovirus exposure and HLA in healthy donors (dated by TCRdb to about 2017). For context, the study as a whole: A later analysis indicated that the roughly 120 validation repertoires were generated on the platform also employed for the 700 or so repertoires of the first cohort. The study aimed to test whether signatures of past pathogen exposure could be identified by cataloging public T cell receptors. Besides the first cohort of about 730 subjects, a separate validation cohort made up of 120 different subjects was used. The study combined high-throughput TCR immunosequencing, statistical association of individual TCRs with disease status, and machine learning to predict cytomegalovirus infection status. Study-wide findings and limitations: A few of the identified cytomegalovirus-associated TCR beta chains were confirmed in vitro to be specific for cytomegalovirus antigens. Most TCR sequences were seen in very few donors, while some public TCRs were found in many individuals. A later analysis had no HLA typing for the validation cohort, so co-occurrence there was scored across all 120 or so repertoires. Of the cluster scores, about 94% were above 0 in a later analysis, which found that TCRs clustered in the first cohort also tended to co-occur in the 90 to 150 validation repertoires. In both the original and validation cohorts, the classifier was reported to diagnose cytomegalovirus status with high specificity and sensitivity. A total of roughly 160 TCR beta chains were listed by the study as associated with cytomegalovirus. The authors suggested that the approach could potentially be extended to other disease states and immunological phenotypes.

The donors were included in the validation cohort of 100 to 150 subjects, a group kept apart from the roughly 670-subject first cohort. Libraries were constructed by the immunoSEQ multiplex PCR assay. Per the source publication's procedure: A statistical classification framework was built to diagnose cytomegalovirus status from the catalog of TCR beta chain sequences. Not all clones reach the TCRdb copy of this immuneACCESS table, which keeps in-frame sequences only. Checked studies attribute under half of the gap to unresolved V genes and leave the rest unexplained. V, J and clone size reflect that table, while D and trimming were determined from the DNA. Counted in this sample were over 100,000 clones; around nine tenths of them appeared once. The ten largest clonotypes hold more than 2% of the sample. Points on this clone: The antigen it binds to is not known. The sample holds no much larger clone one base away, and base qualities are not on file.

The CDR3 has 14 amino acids, counting the end cysteine and phenylalanine. Only CDR3 DNA remains: 42 bases, in frame from the first base. From a lookup of the germline V gene, CDR1 and CDR2 are SNHLY and FYNNEI. V is pared back by 0 bases and J by 0 bases, with 5 bases lying between the germline termini. This receptor was obtained from a woman aged 18-29 years in good health and CMV-seronegative. The chain uses TRBV2 and TRBJ1-2; no D segment can be confidently identified. The sequencing sample was made of PBMCs. This receptor carries the CDR3 CASSEAGANYGYTF. The bases read TGTGCCAGCAGTGAAGCAGGAGCTAACTATGGCTACACCTTC.